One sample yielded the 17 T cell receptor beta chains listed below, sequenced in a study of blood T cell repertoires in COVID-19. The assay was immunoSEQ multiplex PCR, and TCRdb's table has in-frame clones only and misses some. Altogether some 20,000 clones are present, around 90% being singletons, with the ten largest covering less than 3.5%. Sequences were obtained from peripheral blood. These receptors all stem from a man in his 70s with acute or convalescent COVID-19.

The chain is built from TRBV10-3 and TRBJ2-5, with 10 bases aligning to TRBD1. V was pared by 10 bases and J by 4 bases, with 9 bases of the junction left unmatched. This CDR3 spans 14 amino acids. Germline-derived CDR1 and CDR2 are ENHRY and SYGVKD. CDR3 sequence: CATGTGEGAETQYF. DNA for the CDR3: TGTGCCACCGGGACAGGGGAAGGTGCAGAGACCCAGTACTTC.

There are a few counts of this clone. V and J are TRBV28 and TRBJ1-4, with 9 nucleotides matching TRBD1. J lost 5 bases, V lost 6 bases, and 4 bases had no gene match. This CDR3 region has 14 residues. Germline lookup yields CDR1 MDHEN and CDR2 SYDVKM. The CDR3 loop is CASRLTGGNEKLFF. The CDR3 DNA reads TGTGCCAGCAGACTGACAGGGGGAAATGAAAAACTGTTTTTT.

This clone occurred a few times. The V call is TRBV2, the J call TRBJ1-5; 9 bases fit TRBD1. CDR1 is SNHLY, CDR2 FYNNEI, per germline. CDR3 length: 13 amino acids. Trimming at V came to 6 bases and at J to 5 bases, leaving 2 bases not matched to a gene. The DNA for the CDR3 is TGTGCCAGCAGCCGGGACAGGGATCAGCCCCAGCATTTT. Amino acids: CASSRDRDQPQHF.

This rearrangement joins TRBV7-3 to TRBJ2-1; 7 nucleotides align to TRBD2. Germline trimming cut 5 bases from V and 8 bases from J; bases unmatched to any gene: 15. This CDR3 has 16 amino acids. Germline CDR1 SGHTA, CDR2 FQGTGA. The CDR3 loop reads CASSARAGLGYDEQFF. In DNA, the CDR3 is TGTGCCAGCAGCGCCCGCGCCGGACTAGGGTATGATGAGCAGTTCTTC.

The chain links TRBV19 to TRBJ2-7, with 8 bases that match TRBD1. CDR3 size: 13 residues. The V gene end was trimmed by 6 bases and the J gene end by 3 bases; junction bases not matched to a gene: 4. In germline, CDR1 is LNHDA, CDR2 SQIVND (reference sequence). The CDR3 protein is CASRPDRGYEQYF. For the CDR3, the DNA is TGTGCCAGTAGACCCGACAGGGGCTACGAGCAGTACTTC.

The CDR3 protein is CASKGQGARGNQPQHF. The CDR3 nucleotides read TGTGCCAGCAAGGGGCAGGGGGCCCGAGGCAATCAGCCCCAGCATTTT. The V gene is TRBV2, the J gene TRBJ1-5; 8 positions agree with TRBD1. Germline V gene data show CDR1 as SNHLY and CDR2 as FYNNEI. The CDR3 is made up of 16 amino acids. Trimming at V came to 7 bases and at J to 2 bases, leaving 10 bases not matched to a gene.

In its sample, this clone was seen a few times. The CDR3 loop is CASLLTVTSGYTF. The CDR3 DNA reads as TGTGCCAGCCTCTTGACAGTAACAAGCGGCTACACCTTC. The chain combines TRBV2 with TRBJ1-2, with D possibly being TRBD1 (5 bases). The CDR3 totals 13 residues. Between the trimmed V and J ends, which lost 8 bases and 8 bases, there was a span of 18 bases. Germline CDR1 is SNHLY and CDR2 is FYNNEI.

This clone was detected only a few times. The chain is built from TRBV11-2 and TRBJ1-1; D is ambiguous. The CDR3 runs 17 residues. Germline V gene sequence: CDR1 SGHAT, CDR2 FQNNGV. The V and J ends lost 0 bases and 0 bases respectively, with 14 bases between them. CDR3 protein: CASSLEWRAALNTEAFF. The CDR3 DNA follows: TGTGCCAGCAGCTTAGAGTGGCGGGCCGCCTTGAACACTGAAGCTTTCTTT. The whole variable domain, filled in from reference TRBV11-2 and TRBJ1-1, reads EAGVAQSPRYKIIEKRQSVAFWCNPISGHATLYWYQQILGQGPKLLIQFQNNGVVDDSQLPKDRFSAERLKGVDSTLKIQPAKLEDSAVYLCASSLEWRAALNTEAFFGQGTRLTVV.

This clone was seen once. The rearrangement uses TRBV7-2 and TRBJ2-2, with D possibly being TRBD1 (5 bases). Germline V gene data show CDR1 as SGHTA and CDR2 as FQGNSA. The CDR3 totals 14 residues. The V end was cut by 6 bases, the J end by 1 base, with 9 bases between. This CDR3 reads CASRRQRNTGELFF. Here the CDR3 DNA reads TGTGCCAGCAGAAGACAGAGGAACACCGGGGAGCTGTTTTTT.

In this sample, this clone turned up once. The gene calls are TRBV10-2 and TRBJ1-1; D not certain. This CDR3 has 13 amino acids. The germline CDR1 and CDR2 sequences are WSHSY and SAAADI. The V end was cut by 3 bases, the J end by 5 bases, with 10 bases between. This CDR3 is CASSELGLTEAFF. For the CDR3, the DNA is TGCGCCAGCAGTGAACTCGGGTTGACTGAAGCTTTCTTT.

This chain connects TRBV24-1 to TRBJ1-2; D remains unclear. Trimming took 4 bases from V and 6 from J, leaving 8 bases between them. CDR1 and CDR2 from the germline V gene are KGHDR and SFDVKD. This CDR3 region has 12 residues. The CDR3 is CATSDRSDGYTF. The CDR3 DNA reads TGTGCCACCAGTGACAGGTCTGATGGCTACACCTTC.

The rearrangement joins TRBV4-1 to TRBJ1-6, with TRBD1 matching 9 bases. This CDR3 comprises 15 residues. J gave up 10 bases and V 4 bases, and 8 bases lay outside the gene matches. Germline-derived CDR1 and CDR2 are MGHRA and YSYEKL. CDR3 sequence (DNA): TGCGCCAGCAGCCCCGGGACAGGGACGAGGTCACCCCTCCACTTT. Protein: CASSPGTGTRSPLHF.

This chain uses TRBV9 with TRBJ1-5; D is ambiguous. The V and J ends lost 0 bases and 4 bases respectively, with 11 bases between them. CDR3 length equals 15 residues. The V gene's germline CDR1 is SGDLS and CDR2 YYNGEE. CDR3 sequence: CASSVGGLSNQPQHF. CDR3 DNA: TGTGCCAGCAGCGTAGGTGGCCTCTCTAATCAGCCCCAGCATTTT.

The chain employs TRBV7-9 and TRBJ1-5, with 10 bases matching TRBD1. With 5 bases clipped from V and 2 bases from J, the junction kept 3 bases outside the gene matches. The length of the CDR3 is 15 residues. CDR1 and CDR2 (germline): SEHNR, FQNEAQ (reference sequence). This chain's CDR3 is CASSPGTGGNQPQHF. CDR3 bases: TGTGCCAGCAGCCCCGGGACAGGGGGCAATCAGCCCCAGCATTTT. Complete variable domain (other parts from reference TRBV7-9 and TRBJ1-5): DTGVSQNPRHKITKRGQNVTFRCDPISEHNRLYWYRQTLGQGPEFLTYFQNEAQLEKSRLLSDRFSAERPKGSFSTLEIQRTEQGDSAMYLCASSPGTGGNQPQHFGDGTRLSIL.

CDR3 in amino acids: CASSHPDRDGEAFF. Here the CDR3 DNA reads TGTGCCAGCAGCCACCCGGACAGGGATGGTGAAGCTTTCTTT. The genes are TRBV7-9 and TRBJ1-1; TRBD1 aligns across 8 bases. The V and J ends lost 5 bases and 7 bases, in that order; junction bases with no gene match: 9. Germline V lookup: CDR1 SEHNR, CDR2 FQNEAQ (reference sequence). This CDR3 is 14 amino acids long. Together with reference TRBV7-9 and TRBJ1-1, the CDR3 gives the full variable domain: DTGVSQNPRHKITKRGQNVTFRCDPISEHNRLYWYRQTLGQGPEFLTYFQNEAQLEKSRLLSDRFSAERPKGSFSTLEIQRTEQGDSAMYLCASSHPDRDGEAFFGQGTRLTVV.

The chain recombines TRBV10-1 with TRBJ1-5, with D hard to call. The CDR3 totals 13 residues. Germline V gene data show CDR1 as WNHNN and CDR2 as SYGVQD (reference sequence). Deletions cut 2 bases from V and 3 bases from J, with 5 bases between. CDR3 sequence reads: CASSEGLNQPQHF. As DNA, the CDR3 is TGCGCCAGCAGTGAGGGCCTCAATCAGCCCCAGCATTTT.

The CDR3 nucleotides read TGTGCCAGCAGTTTACGAGGGACAGGGGGCACTGAAGCTTTCTTT. This gives the protein CASSLRGTGGTEAFF. The J gene is TRBJ1-1, the V gene TRBV28; the match to TRBD1 covers 11 bases. The CDR3 loop spans 15 amino acids. Germline CDR1 and CDR2: MDHEN and SYDVKM. Germline trimming cut 2 bases from V and 4 bases from J; bases unmatched to any gene: 3.